This entry lists 5 T cell receptor beta chains sequenced from one sample in a study of cytomegalovirus exposure and HLA in healthy donors (TCRdb year 2017). Library prep was done by the immunoSEQ multiplex PCR assay. This is the immuneACCESS table as TCRdb keeps it, with only in-frame sequences that have V and J called. A part of the clones is gone; compared with another copy, unresolved V genes explain less than half, and the rest is unexplained. For this sample the table gives some 130,000 clones, of which about 86% were detected only once. The top ten constitute roughly 3% of the sample. Sequenced sample: PBMCs. The receptors were sampled from a man aged 18 to 35 in good health and CMV-seronegative.

The chain joins TRBV6-5 to TRBJ2-5; TRBD2 agrees at 7 bases. CDR3 length: 15 amino acids. Germline CDR1 and CDR2: MNHEY and SVGAGI. Germline trimming cut 6 bases from V and 7 bases from J; bases unmatched to any gene: 14. The chain's CDR3 is CASSPPGLVRATQYF. The CDR3, as DNA: TGTGCCAGCAGCCCACCCGGACTAGTTAGAGCGACCCAGTACTTC.

The rearrangement links TRBV27 to TRBJ1-2; tentatively, D is TRBD1 (5 bases). Deletions cut 8 bases from V and 6 bases from J, with 13 bases between. CDR1 is MNHEY and CDR2 is SMNVEV in the germline V gene (reference sequence). There are 12 residues in the CDR3. The CDR3 DNA follows: TGTGCCAGCGGGACTTGGGGCCATGGCTACACCTTC. It specifies CASGTWGHGYTF.

The chain employs TRBV5-1 and TRBJ1-6; the D is unclear. The V and J ends lost 0 bases and 7 bases respectively, with 11 bases between them. This CDR3 is 15 amino acids long. Germline-derived CDR1 and CDR2 are SGHRS and YFSETQ. CDR3 in DNA: TGCGCCAGCAGCTTGGCCGGGTCAGAAAATTCACCCCTCCACTTT. It translates to CASSLAGSENSPLHF.

The chain employs TRBV11-3 and TRBJ1-1; 7 bases line up with TRBD1. CDR3 length: 15 residues. Germline CDR1 is SGHNT and CDR2 is YENEEA. Trimming removed 4 bases from V and 4 bases from J; junction bases left unmatched: 9. The CDR3: CASSSNTGAGTEAFF. Here the CDR3 DNA reads TGTGCCAGCAGCTCAAATACAGGGGCCGGCACTGAAGCTTTCTTT.

This clone was seen a single time. The rearrangement joins TRBV7-2 to TRBJ2-3; a weak D match, TRBD2 (5 bases). The CDR3 is made up of 17 amino acids. Germline CDR1 reads SGHTA; CDR2 reads FQGNSA. The V end was cut by 3 bases, the J end by 2 bases, with 18 bases between. CDR3 region: CASSLEAGRPYTDTQYF. CDR3 sequence (DNA): TGTGCCAGCAGCTTGGAGGCCGGCCGGCCCTACACAGATACGCAGTATTTT.